Listed below are T cell receptor beta chains from one sample, sequenced in a study of identical twins. One entry per CDR3 protein, called by TCRdb with MiXCR from the 5' RACE reads. The repertoire consists of 400,000 to 550,000 distinct CDR3 sequences, with roughly 26% occurring once and the leading ten covering about 3%. These same data were also listed under a study on T cells expressing NK-cell markers.

The sequenced sample was CD4+ T cells sorted from blood. These receptors were taken from a woman under 30 in good health. The CDR3 runs from the conserved cysteine through the conserved F or W. A D gene is named only where the DNA matches it firmly. Some rows mark clone size as missing; the rest say once, few, many or name a class of expanded clone.

clone_size,v_call,d_call,j_call,cdr3_nt,cdr3_aa
-,TRBV27,-,TRBJ2-7,TGTGCCAGCAGAGGGACCGGTCAATCCTACGAGCAGTACTTC,CASRGTGQSYEQYF
-,TRBV19,-,TRBJ2-7,TGTGCCAGTAGTATAGACGAGCAGTACTTC,CASSIDEQYF
-,TRBV9,-,TRBJ2-1,TGTGCCAGCAGCGTAGATCCGCGAGGTAACAATGAGCAGTTCTTC,CASSVDPRGNNEQFF
few,TRBV20-1,-,TRBJ1-1,TGCAGTCACGACGGGAACACTGAAGCTTTCTTT,CSHDGNTEAFF
-,TRBV7-9,TRBD1,TRBJ1-3,TGTGCCAGCACCCGGGACAGAGGGAGTAGAAACACCATATATTTT,CASTRDRGSRNTIYF
-,TRBV10-3,TRBD1,TRBJ2-7,TGTGCCATCAGACGGGACAGGGGATCTTACGAGCAGTACTTC,CAIRRDRGSYEQYF
-,TRBV2,-,TRBJ1-4,TGTGCCAGCCGCTCGGAAGTAAATGAAAAACTGTTTTTT,CASRSEVNEKLFF
few,TRBV7-9,TRBD1,TRBJ2-3,TGTGCCAGCAGCTTCATGGACAGGGGGAACACAGATACGCAGTATTTT,CASSFMDRGNTDTQYF
many,TRBV10-3,TRBD1,TRBJ2-7,TGTGCCACACAACAGGGGGCCTTCTCCTACGAGCAGTACTTC,CATQQGAFSYEQYF
few,TRBV6-6,-,TRBJ2-3,TGTGCCAGCAGTTACGTAGACACAGATACGCAGTATTTT,CASSYVDTDTQYF
-,TRBV6-2/TRBV6-3,TRBD2,TRBJ2-4,TGTGCCAGCACCGCTAGCGGGAGTGTCATTCAGTACTTC,CASTASGSVIQYF
-,TRBV7-9,TRBD2,TRBJ2-2,TGTGCCAGCAGCCCTCGAGCGGGAGAAGGCGGGGAGCTGTTTTTT,CASSPRAGEGGELFF
-,TRBV5-1,TRBD2,TRBJ2-1,TGCGCCAGCAGCCCGGGACTAGCGGGGGGCAACTACAATGAGCAGTTCTTC,CASSPGLAGGNYNEQFF
few,TRBV6-1,-,TRBJ2-3,TGTGCCAGCAGTACCTTGATGGCCGCAGATACGCAGTATTTT,CASSTLMAADTQYF
-,TRBV10-1,TRBD2,TRBJ2-1,TGCGCCAGCAGCGGGGAGAGAGACGGGAGGTCTTTTTACAATGAGCAGTTCTTC,CASSGERDGRSFYNEQFF
-,TRBV7-9,TRBD2,TRBJ2-3,TGTGCCAGCAGCTTAAGCAGCGGGGGTAGCACAGATACGCAGTATTTT,CASSLSSGGSTDTQYF
few,TRBV2,-,TRBJ2-7,TGTGCCAGCAGTAGTGAGTCCTACGAGCAGTACTTC,CASSSESYEQYF
-,TRBV18,-,TRBJ2-2,TGTGCCAGCTCACAAGCGACAGCGAAGGGCACCGGGGAGCTGTTTTTT,CASSQATAKGTGELFF
-,TRBV12-3/TRBV12-4,TRBD2,TRBJ2-3,TGTGCCAGCACGCCTGTAGCGGGGGGGGGAAATACGCAGTATTTT,CASTPVAGGGNTQYF
few,TRBV10-3,TRBD2,TRBJ2-3,TGTGCCATCAGCGGGACTAGCGGGGTTCGTACAGATACGCAGTATTTT,CAISGTSGVRTDTQYF
-,TRBV7-8,TRBD2,TRBJ2-1,TGTGCCAGCAGCACGACTAGCGGGGGGGCCTATGAGCAGTTCTTC,CASSTTSGGAYEQFF